Each of the 3 T cell receptor beta chains below was sequenced from the same sample in a study of vaccination and CD4 T cells after COVID-19. At the Johns Hopkins FTIC core, DNA taken from cultured CD4+ T cells was sequenced by way of the Oncomine TCR Beta short-read assay. One entry per CDR3 protein results from TCRdb running MiXCR on the PCR reads. This table holds tens of thousands of distinct CDR3 sequences, around two fifths found once. Specified time point: late sampling 161 to 241 days after vaccination in a few convalescent patients. Documented treatment: approximately nine-day PBMC culture with coronavirus spike peptide pools or control peptides (ViraFEST assay). These receptors' targets are unknown. Sequencing was performed on CD4+ T cells from blood, cultured in vitro, taken about 7 months after SARS-CoV-2 vaccination. These receptors all stem from a human donor who had recovered from COVID-19.

This clonotype was seen a handful of times. The chain links TRBV20-1 to TRBJ1-4; D is ambiguous. The germline V gene has CDR1 DFQATT and CDR2 SNEGSKA (reference sequence). The CDR3 has 15 residues. Trimming stripped 0 bases from V and 8 bases from J, with 16 bases between. The CDR3 region is CSARDWRGLEEKLFF. CDR3 nucleotides: TGCAGTGCTAGAGATTGGAGAGGGTTGGAGGAAAAACTGTTTTTT.

The genes are TRBV6-7 and TRBJ2-7; D might be TRBD2 (5 bases). TRBV6-7 belongs to the ORF category, with a function that is uncertain. The CDR3 loop spans 12 amino acids. Trimming removed 7 bases at V and 3 bases at J, with 10 bases between. The CDR3 is CASTHGSYEQYF. The DNA for the CDR3 is TGTGCCAGCACCCATGGGAGCTACGAGCAGTACTTC.

This sequence joins TRBV2 and TRBJ2-7; 7 positions match TRBD1. The V segment lost 4 bases and the J segment 3 bases; nucleotides outside the gene matches: 12. Germline V lookup: CDR1 SNHLY, CDR2 FYNNEI. The CDR3 has 16 residues. The CDR3 reads CASSAGSRDRLYEQYF. Here the CDR3 DNA reads TGTGCCAGCAGTGCAGGGTCCCGGGACAGACTCTACGAGCAGTACTTC.